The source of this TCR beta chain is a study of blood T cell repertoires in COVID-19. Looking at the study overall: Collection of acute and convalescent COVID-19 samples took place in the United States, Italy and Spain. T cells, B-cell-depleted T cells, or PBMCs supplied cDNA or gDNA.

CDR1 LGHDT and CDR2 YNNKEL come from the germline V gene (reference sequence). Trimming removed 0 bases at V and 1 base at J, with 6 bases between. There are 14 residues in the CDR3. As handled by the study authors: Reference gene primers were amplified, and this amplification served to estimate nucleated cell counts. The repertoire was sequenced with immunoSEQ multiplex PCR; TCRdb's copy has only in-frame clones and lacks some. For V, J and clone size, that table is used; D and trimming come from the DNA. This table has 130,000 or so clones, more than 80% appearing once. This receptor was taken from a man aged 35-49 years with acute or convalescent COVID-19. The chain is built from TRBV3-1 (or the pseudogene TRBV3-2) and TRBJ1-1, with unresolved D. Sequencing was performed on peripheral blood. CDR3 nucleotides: TGTGCCAGCAGCCAAGATGAGGCGAACACTGAAGCTTTCTTT. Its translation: CASSQDEANTEAFF.